The 6 T cell receptor beta chains presented below share a single source sample, sequenced in a study of siplizumab effects on memory and regulatory T cells. Clones were read by immunoSEQ multiplex PCR, and TCRdb kept only the in-frame ones, dropping some. The data show over 85,000 clones, around 95% seen once. What was sequenced was naive CD4+ T cells sorted from blood. All receptors derive from a human donor in good health.

The rearrangement uses TRBV5-1 and TRBJ1-2; D is perhaps TRBD1 (6 bases). Germline V gene lookup returns CDR1 SGHRS and CDR2 YFSETQ. This CDR3 comprises 14 residues. V lost 2 bases and J lost 6, with 14 bases in between. This chain's CDR3 is CASSFDDRFNGYTF. The CDR3, as DNA: TGCGCCAGCAGCTTCGACGACAGGTTTAATGGCTACACCTTC.

The gene calls are TRBV5-6 and TRBJ2-2; 7 bases are shared with TRBD2. The CDR3 is 13 amino acids. Germline CDR1 SGHDT, CDR2 YYEEEE. Trimming at V came to 7 bases and at J to 2 bases, leaving 2 bases not matched to a gene. The chain's CDR3 is CASRGGNTGELFF. CDR3 in DNA: TGTGCCAGCCGCGGGGGAAACACCGGGGAGCTGTTTTTT.

This chain uses TRBV5-1 with TRBJ2-1; 7 nucleotides agree with TRBD2. The trim removed 1 base at V and 4 bases at J, leaving 5 bases unmatched. Germline CDR1 is SGHRS and CDR2 is YFSETQ. The CDR3 is made up of 15 amino acids. CDR3 nucleotides: TGCGCCAGCAGCTTGTTGCGGGGGAGTTACAATGAGCAGTTCTTC. Translation: CASSLLRGSYNEQFF. The full variable domain, its missing parts supplied by reference TRBV5-1 and TRBJ2-1, is KAGVTQTPRYLIKTRGQQVTLSCSPISGHRSVSWYQQTPGQGLQFLFEYFSETQRNKGNFPGRFSGRQFSNSRSEMNVSTLELGDSALYLCASSLLRGSYNEQFFGPGTRLTVL.

This chain connects TRBV6-5 to TRBJ1-1; D may be TRBD1 (5 bases). Trimming cost V 6 bases and J 11 bases, with 13 bases left between them. There are 11 residues in the CDR3. The germline V gene has CDR1 MNHEY and CDR2 SVGAGI. CDR3 amino acids: CASRGPWRAFF. Here the CDR3 DNA reads TGTGCCAGCAGGGGACCGTGGAGGGCTTTCTTT.

The V gene is TRBV6-8, the J gene TRBJ2-2, with no clear D. CDR1 MNHGY and CDR2 SAAAGT come from the germline V gene. The CDR3 has 15 residues. Trimming took off 2 bases at V and 0 bases at J, with 7 bases between the two ends. This CDR3 is CASSYRVANTGELFF. Here the CDR3 DNA reads TGTGCCAGCAGTTACAGGGTAGCGAACACCGGGGAGCTGTTTTTT.

The chain couples TRBV5-8 to TRBJ2-3, with TRBD2 matching over 8 bases. V dropped 0 bases and J dropped 3; count of bases not matched to a gene: 9. From germline, CDR1 is SGHTS and CDR2 YDEGEE. This CDR3 spans 17 amino acids. The DNA for the CDR3 is TGTGCCAGCAGCTTGGGTACCACTAGCGGTGGAACAGATACGCAGTATTTT. It is translated as CASSLGTTSGGTDTQYF.